Described below is a single T cell receptor beta chain sequence and its context. This clone's antigen is unknown. Base qualities were left out, and no much larger clone turns up one base away. After removal of 5 bases from V and 3 bases from J, the junction retains 9 bases not matched to a gene. The CDR1 and CDR2 encoded by the germline V gene are MDHEN and SYDVKM. Including the terminal cysteine and phenylalanine, the CDR3 comprises 17 residues. The DNA shown is the 51-base CDR3, in frame from base 1. These data originate in a study of T cell changes during pregnancy in multiple sclerosis (dated by TCRdb to the late 2010s). Broadly, across the study: Changes in the T cell repertoire over the course of pregnancy were examined in this study in women with multiple sclerosis.

Preparation of the library involved the immunoSEQ multiplex PCR assay. The clones in this table, taken by TCRdb from immuneACCESS, are in-frame only. Not every clone is retained; where verified, under half of the shortfall comes from an unresolved V gene, and the cause of the rest is unknown. The sample table lists roughly 40,000 clones, 75% to 95% of them with a count of one. In total, the top ten clones hold 0.5% of the sample. Specimen: CD4+ T cells from peripheral blood mononuclear cells, collected in the second trimester of pregnancy. The clonotype comes from a female donor in good health, enrolled as a control in a pregnancy study. In this chain, TRBV28 is recombined with TRBJ2-5; TRBD2 matches 13 bases in the middle. In nucleotides, the sequence is TGTGCCAGCAGTGTACTGACTAGCGGGGGGAAAAAAGAGACCCAGTACTTC. Its protein reads: CASSVLTSGGKKETQYF. The CDR3, completed at both ends by the reference TRBV28 and TRBJ2-5 genes, gives the full variable domain DVKVTQSSRYLVKRTGEKVFLECVQDMDHENMFWYRQDPGLGLRLIYFSYDVKMKEKGDIPEGYSVSREKKERFSLILESASTNQTSMYLCASSVLTSGGKKETQYFGPGTRLLVL.